The clone carrying this T cell receptor (beta chain) was seen only once. CDR1 SGHRS and CDR2 YFSETQ come from the germline V gene. CDR3 length equals 13 residues. V dropped 0 bases and J dropped 0 bases, with 4 bases sitting between them. This record belongs to a study of PD-1 blockade in classical Hodgkin lymphoma. The table came from immunoSEQ multiplex PCR; TCRdb's copy has only in-frame clones and leaves some out. The sample includes about 50,000 clones, 88% of them seen just once. Each patient experienced a relapse that followed autologous stem cell transplantation, and brentuximab vedotin exposure varied.

The sequencing used peripheral blood mononuclear cells (PBMCs), collected before the second cycle of nivolumab. The source is a human donor with classical Hodgkin lymphoma. The V call is TRBV5-1, the J call TRBJ2-7; D is ambiguous. DNA for the CDR3: TGCGCCAGCAGCTTGGAGGCCTCCTACGAGCAGTACTTC. This encodes CASSLEASYEQYF. The full variable domain, in which reference TRBV5-1 and TRBJ2-7 provide the parts outside the CDR3, is KAGVTQTPRYLIKTRGQQVTLSCSPISGHRSVSWYQQTPGQGLQFLFEYFSETQRNKGNFPGRFSGRQFSNSRSEMNVSTLELGDSALYLCASSLEASYEQYFGPGTRLTVT.